Listed here are 22 T cell receptor beta chains from one sample, sequenced in a study of cytomegalovirus exposure and HLA in healthy donors. A multiplex PCR was run with 60 Vbeta primers and 13 Jbeta primers. Only in-frame clones appear in the TCRdb table, and some are missing; sequencing was by immunoSEQ multiplex PCR. The table lists roughly 150,000 clones, around 75% of them singletons. What was sequenced was PBMCs. The receptors originated from a man in his late teens or twenties in good health and CMV-seronegative.

As to this clone: The junction differs from germline at one of its ends, possibly a read error. The chain carries TRBV7-9 and TRBJ1-4, with TRBD1 matching over 12 bases. The CDR3 is made up of 18 amino acids. From germline, CDR1 is SEHNR and CDR2 FQNEAQ (reference sequence). CDR3 in amino acids: CSSRQSGTGGYSNEKLFF. Here the CDR3 DNA reads TGTTCCAGCCGTCAATCCGGGACAGGGGGCTATTCTAATGAAAAACTGTTTTTT.

This chain links TRBV21-1 with TRBJ2-1; the table's D call of TRBD2 was not tested on the DNA. TRBV21-1 is designated a pseudogene. The CDR3 has 14 residues. The CDR3 sequence is CASSGTRTWNEQFF. DNA of the CDR3: TGTGCCAGCAGCGGGACTAGAACTTGGAATGAGCAGTTCTTC.

V gene TRBV7-2 combines with J gene TRBJ2-2; D possibly corresponds to TRBD1 (5 bases). Looked up from germline, CDR1 is SGHTA and CDR2 is FQGNSA. The CDR3 consists of 15 residues. V was shortened by 5 bases and J by 6 bases, with 16 bases between the two germline ends. In nucleotides, the CDR3 is TGTGCCAGCAGCCGACAGCCGCCAGGGTCCGGGGAGCTGTTTTTT. It encodes CASSRQPPGSGELFF.

This clone was counted once. This CDR3 is CASSEGQIRTDTQYF. The CDR3 DNA sequence: TGCGCCAGCAGCGAGGGACAGATCCGCACAGATACGCAGTATTTT. The J gene is TRBJ2-3, the V gene TRBV5-1, with 7 bases matching TRBD1. CDR3 length equals 15 residues. CDR1 and CDR2 (germline): SGHRS, YFSETQ. The J segment lost 1 base and the V segment lost 4 bases, leaving 6 bases of the junction unmatched.

Turning to this clone: Other DNA sequences of this sample code for an identical CDR3. The chain is built from TRBV6-1 and TRBJ2-2; D gene uncertain. The CDR3 length is 13 residues. CDR1 and CDR2 from the germline V gene are MNHNS and SASEGT. Trimming took off 3 bases at V and 5 bases at J, with 7 bases between the two ends. The CDR3 protein is CASSELETGELFF. The DNA of the CDR3 is TGTGCCAGCAGTGAGCTCGAGACCGGGGAGCTGTTTTTT.

The genes are TRBV7-9 and TRBJ2-7, with D perhaps matching TRBD2 (6 bases). V lost 1 base, J lost 0 bases, and 10 bases lay in between. The CDR3 is 15 amino acids. Germline V gene data show CDR1 as SEHNR and CDR2 as FQNEAQ (reference sequence). The CDR3 DNA reads TGTGCCAGCAGCTTAGTGGAGGGTTGCTCCTACGAGCAGTACTTC. Translation gives CASSLVEGCSYEQYF.

On this clone: Relative to the germline gene, one junction end is altered; a read error may explain this. V is TRBV7-9 and J is TRBJ2-7, with TRBD2 as a possible D gene (6 bases). Germline lookup yields CDR1 SEHNR and CDR2 FQNEAQ (reference sequence). The CDR3 has 14 amino acids. The CDR3 sequence is CSSSSPGRLYEQYF. In DNA form, the CDR3 reads TGTTCCAGCAGCTCCCCGGGGAGGCTCTACGAGCAGTACTTC.

The chain carries TRBV4-3 and TRBJ2-2; 10 bases map to TRBD2. The ends lost 0 bases at V and 6 bases at J; junction bases unmatched: 7. The CDR3 length is 17 residues. Germline CDR1 is LGHNA and CDR2 is YSLEER. In DNA, the CDR3 is TGCGCCAGCAGCCAAGACCTAGCGGGAGACTTAGCCGGGGAGCTGTTTTTT. It is translated as CASSQDLAGDLAGELFF.

The rearrangement links TRBV4-2 to TRBJ2-4, with a weak D call TRBD2 (6 bases). Germline loops: CDR1 LGHNA, CDR2 YNFKEQ. V gave up 4 bases and J gave up 6 bases, with 16 bases separating them. The CDR3 totals 15 residues. The CDR3 sequence: CASSPTEEGPNIQYF. CDR3 DNA: TGTGCCAGCAGCCCAACAGAGGAGGGGCCAAACATTCAGTACTTC.

The rearrangement uses TRBV28 and TRBJ2-1; the D gene is possibly TRBD2 (6 bases). Trimming took 7 bases from V and 6 from J, leaving 7 bases between them. This CDR3 has 11 amino acids. CDR1 and CDR2 from the germline V gene are MDHEN and SYDVKM. DNA for the CDR3: TGTGCCAGCATAGCGGTCAATGAGCAGTTCTTC. It translates to CASIAVNEQFF.

This clone was counted only a few times. This chain connects TRBV19 to TRBJ2-1; D is possibly TRBD2 (5 bases). The germline V gene encodes CDR1 LNHDA and CDR2 SQIVND (reference sequence). There are 14 residues in the CDR3. V dropped 3 bases and J dropped 10 bases, with 16 bases sitting between them. CDR3 nucleotide sequence: TGTGCCAGTAGTATCGTAGGGAGTTCGGGAGAGCAGTTCTTC. Translating it yields CASSIVGSSGEQFF.

V and J are TRBV18 and TRBJ2-3; the match to TRBD2 covers 7 bases. Germline CDR1 reads KGHSH; CDR2 reads LQKENI. The CDR3 has 15 residues. V lost 4 bases, J lost 3 bases, and 7 bases stayed unmatched. The CDR3 nucleotides read TGTGCCAGCTCACGATCCCCGGGGGGAACAGATACGCAGTATTTT. This sequence encodes CASSRSPGGTDTQYF.

This chain joins TRBV28 and TRBJ2-1, with 8 bases that match TRBD1. The J segment lost 10 bases and the V segment lost 4 bases, leaving 12 bases of the junction unmatched. This CDR3 comprises 15 residues. CDR1 is MDHEN, CDR2 SYDVKM, per germline. Written as DNA, the CDR3 is TGTGCCAGCAGTTCCGCGACAGGGGTTTGGGGGGAGCAGTTCTTC. Translated: CASSSATGVWGEQFF.

This clone was counted a few times. Mismatch with germline at one junction end may stem from a read error. The chain links TRBV29-1 to TRBJ2-7; D is possibly TRBD1 or TRBD2 (5 bases each). The V gene's germline CDR1 is SQVTM and CDR2 ANQGSEA. The length of the CDR3 is 12 residues. CDR3 in amino acids: CSIEGRDYEQYF. The DNA for the CDR3 is TGCAGCATTGAGGGCAGGGATTACGAGCAGTACTTC.

V and J are TRBV5-1 and TRBJ2-7; the D is unclear. From germline, CDR1 is SGHRS and CDR2 YFSETQ. Trimming pared 2 bases from V and 1 base from J, leaving 7 bases between. CDR3 length: 13 amino acids. CDR3 nucleotide sequence: TGCGCCAGCAGCTTCGGAGTTTCCTACGAGCAGTACTTC. This sequence encodes CASSFGVSYEQYF.

The chain links TRBV18 to TRBJ1-1; the D gene is possibly TRBD1 (5 bases). Germline CDR1 KGHSH, CDR2 LQKENI. The length of the CDR3 is 14 residues. Trimming took 4 bases from V and 2 from J, leaving 11 bases between them. Here the CDR3 reads CASSRGLLNTEAFF. CDR3 DNA: TGTGCCAGCTCACGGGGCCTACTCAACACTGAAGCTTTCTTT.

V gene TRBV4-1 combines with J gene TRBJ2-6; no firm D call. Germline CDR1 reads MGHRA; CDR2 reads YSYEKL. V gave up 4 bases and J gave up 4 bases, with 8 bases separating them. The CDR3 is 14 residues long. The CDR3: CASSRVSGANVLTF. In DNA, the CDR3 is TGCGCCAGCAGCCGCGTATCCGGGGCCAACGTCCTGACTTTC.

The chain uses TRBV30 and TRBJ1-4, with a tentative D call TRBD1 (6 bases). Between the trimmed V and J ends, which lost 8 bases and 8 bases, there was a span of 18 bases. This CDR3 spans 13 amino acids. The V gene's germline CDR1 is GTSNPN and CDR2 SVGIG (reference sequence). CDR3 sequence reads: CALGGPGSEKLFF. The CDR3 DNA reads TGTGCCCTGGGGGGGCCTGGCTCCGAAAAACTGTTTTTT.

This chain connects TRBV19 to TRBJ2-2; D is unresolved. Germline V lookup: CDR1 LNHDA, CDR2 SQIVND (reference sequence). V was cut by 3 bases and J by 4 bases, with 9 bases left in between. The CDR3 is 14 amino acids. This CDR3 reads CASSIEQFTGELFF. CDR3 DNA sequence: TGTGCCAGTAGTATTGAACAGTTCACCGGGGAGCTGTTTTTT.

V and J are TRBV7-9 and TRBJ1-1; D gene uncertain. The CDR3 has 16 amino acids. Trimming left V 6 bases short and J 0 bases short, with 17 bases between. Germline CDR1 reads SEHNR; CDR2 reads FQNEAQ (reference sequence). The CDR3 nucleotides are TGTGCCAGCAGATACCGGGATTATTTTCTGAACACTGAAGCTTTCTTT. Protein: CASRYRDYFLNTEAFF.

The V gene is TRBV18, the J gene TRBJ1-2; D unresolved. From germline, CDR1 is KGHSH and CDR2 LQKENI. V was shortened by 3 bases and J by 6 bases, with 14 bases between the two germline ends. The CDR3 runs 14 residues. CDR3: CASSPSEDLNGYTF. CDR3 coding DNA: TGTGCCAGCTCACCCTCGGAGGACTTGAATGGCTACACCTTC. Using reference TRBV18 and TRBJ1-2 for the parts outside the CDR3, the full variable domain is NAGVMQNPRHLVRRRGQEARLRCSPMKGHSHVYWYRQLPEEGLKFMVYLQKENIIDESGMPKERFSAEFPKEGPSILRIQQVVRGDSAAYFCASSPSEDLNGYTFGSGTRLTVV.

J is TRBJ2-3 and V is TRBV5-1, with 7 bases that match TRBD2. Germline V CDR1 and CDR2: SGHRS, YFSETQ. CDR3 length equals 16 residues. The trim removed 2 bases at V and 4 bases at J, leaving 10 bases unmatched. In nucleotides, the CDR3 is TGCGCCAGCAGCTTCGGGGGGAGGGCCGGAGCAGATACGCAGTATTTT. Its translation: CASSFGGRAGADTQYF.